Sequencing of this TCR beta chain was carried out in a study of T cell responses to AZD1222 COVID-19 vaccine. Clones were sequenced by immunoSEQ multiplex PCR, and TCRdb holds only the in-frame ones, with some missing. In the table there are about 83,000 clones, over 75% of which are singletons. CDR1 PRHDT and CDR2 FYEKMQ come from the germline V gene (reference sequence). J gave up 5 bases and V 5 bases, and 11 bases lay outside the gene matches. The CDR3 consists of 15 residues. The TCR comes from an adult in good health. The material was peripheral blood, obtained on day 0 of MenACWY control vaccination. The chain is built from TRBV13 and TRBJ1-1; 7 bases map to TRBD1. The CDR3 bases are TGTGCCAGCAGCGTCAACAGGGGAGCTGAGACTGAAGCTTTCTTT. It is translated as CASSVNRGAETEAFF.